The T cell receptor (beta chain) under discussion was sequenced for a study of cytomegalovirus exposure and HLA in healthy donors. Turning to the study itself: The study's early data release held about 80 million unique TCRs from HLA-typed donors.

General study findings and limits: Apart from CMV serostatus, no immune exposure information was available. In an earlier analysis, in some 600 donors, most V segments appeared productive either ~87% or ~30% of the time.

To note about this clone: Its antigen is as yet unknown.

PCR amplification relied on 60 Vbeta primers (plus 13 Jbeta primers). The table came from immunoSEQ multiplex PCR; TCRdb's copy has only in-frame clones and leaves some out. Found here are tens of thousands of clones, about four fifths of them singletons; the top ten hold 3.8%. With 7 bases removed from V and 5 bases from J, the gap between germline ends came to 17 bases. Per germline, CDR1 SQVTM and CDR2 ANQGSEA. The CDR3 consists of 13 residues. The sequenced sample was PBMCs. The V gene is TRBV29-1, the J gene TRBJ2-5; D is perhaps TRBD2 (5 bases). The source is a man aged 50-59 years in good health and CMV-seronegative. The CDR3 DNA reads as TGCAGCGCCCGATCGAGGGCCGGGGAGACCCAGTACTTC. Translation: CSARSRAGETQYF.